This T cell receptor beta chain was sequenced during a study of blood T cell repertoires in COVID-19. Study information: Sites in the United States, Italy and Spain provided acute and convalescent COVID-19 samples.

Per the authors' pipeline: Estimation of nucleated cell counts was performed using reference gene primer amplification. Here immunoSEQ multiplex PCR was the method, and the copy in TCRdb shows in-frame clones only, minus some. V and J calls and clone size are those listed in that table; D and trimming were worked out from the DNA. The data hold more than 100,000 clones, with approximately 83% observed a single time. The receptor was isolated from a woman aged 45-59 years with acute or convalescent COVID-19. The sequenced sample was peripheral blood.

CDR3 protein: CASSGYDRPSNTEAFF. The CDR3 nucleotides read TGTGCCAGCAGTGGGTACGACAGACCCTCGAACACTGAAGCTTTCTTT. The chain uses TRBV6-1 and TRBJ1-1; a possible D gene is TRBD1 (5 bases). V shed 4 bases and J shed 1 base, with 16 bases lying between them. Germline values: CDR1 MNHNS, CDR2 SASEGT. This CDR3 region has 16 residues.